This T cell receptor (beta chain) was captured in a study of shared clonotypes between healthy human individuals. Study-wide results and caveats: Clonotypes that were shared across a handful of donors made up about 5.1% of naive CD4 clonotypes.

Naive CD8 cells, CD45RO-negative and positively selected for CCR7, excluded terminally differentiated effector memory CD45RA+ cells. Note on this clone: Its cognate antigen is unknown.

V shed 6 bases, J shed 3 bases, and the junction held 5 bases outside the gene matches. Germline CDR1 reads MDHEN; CDR2 reads SYDVKM. CDR3 length: 14 residues. This table comes from immunoSEQ multiplex PCR, and its TCRdb copy is limited to in-frame clones, with some not included. The sample contains about 2.2 million clones, over 85% of which appear only once. This sequence joins TRBV28 and TRBJ1-1, with TRBD1 matching over 9 bases. The receptor was isolated from a man between 18 and 35 years old in good health. Some clones in this sample may be carry-over from other donors' samples. Material for sequencing was naive CD8+ T cells from PBMCs. In DNA form, the CDR3 reads TGTGCCAGCAGCAACAGGGGGCGGTACACTGAAGCTTTCTTT. Its protein product is CASSNRGRYTEAFF.